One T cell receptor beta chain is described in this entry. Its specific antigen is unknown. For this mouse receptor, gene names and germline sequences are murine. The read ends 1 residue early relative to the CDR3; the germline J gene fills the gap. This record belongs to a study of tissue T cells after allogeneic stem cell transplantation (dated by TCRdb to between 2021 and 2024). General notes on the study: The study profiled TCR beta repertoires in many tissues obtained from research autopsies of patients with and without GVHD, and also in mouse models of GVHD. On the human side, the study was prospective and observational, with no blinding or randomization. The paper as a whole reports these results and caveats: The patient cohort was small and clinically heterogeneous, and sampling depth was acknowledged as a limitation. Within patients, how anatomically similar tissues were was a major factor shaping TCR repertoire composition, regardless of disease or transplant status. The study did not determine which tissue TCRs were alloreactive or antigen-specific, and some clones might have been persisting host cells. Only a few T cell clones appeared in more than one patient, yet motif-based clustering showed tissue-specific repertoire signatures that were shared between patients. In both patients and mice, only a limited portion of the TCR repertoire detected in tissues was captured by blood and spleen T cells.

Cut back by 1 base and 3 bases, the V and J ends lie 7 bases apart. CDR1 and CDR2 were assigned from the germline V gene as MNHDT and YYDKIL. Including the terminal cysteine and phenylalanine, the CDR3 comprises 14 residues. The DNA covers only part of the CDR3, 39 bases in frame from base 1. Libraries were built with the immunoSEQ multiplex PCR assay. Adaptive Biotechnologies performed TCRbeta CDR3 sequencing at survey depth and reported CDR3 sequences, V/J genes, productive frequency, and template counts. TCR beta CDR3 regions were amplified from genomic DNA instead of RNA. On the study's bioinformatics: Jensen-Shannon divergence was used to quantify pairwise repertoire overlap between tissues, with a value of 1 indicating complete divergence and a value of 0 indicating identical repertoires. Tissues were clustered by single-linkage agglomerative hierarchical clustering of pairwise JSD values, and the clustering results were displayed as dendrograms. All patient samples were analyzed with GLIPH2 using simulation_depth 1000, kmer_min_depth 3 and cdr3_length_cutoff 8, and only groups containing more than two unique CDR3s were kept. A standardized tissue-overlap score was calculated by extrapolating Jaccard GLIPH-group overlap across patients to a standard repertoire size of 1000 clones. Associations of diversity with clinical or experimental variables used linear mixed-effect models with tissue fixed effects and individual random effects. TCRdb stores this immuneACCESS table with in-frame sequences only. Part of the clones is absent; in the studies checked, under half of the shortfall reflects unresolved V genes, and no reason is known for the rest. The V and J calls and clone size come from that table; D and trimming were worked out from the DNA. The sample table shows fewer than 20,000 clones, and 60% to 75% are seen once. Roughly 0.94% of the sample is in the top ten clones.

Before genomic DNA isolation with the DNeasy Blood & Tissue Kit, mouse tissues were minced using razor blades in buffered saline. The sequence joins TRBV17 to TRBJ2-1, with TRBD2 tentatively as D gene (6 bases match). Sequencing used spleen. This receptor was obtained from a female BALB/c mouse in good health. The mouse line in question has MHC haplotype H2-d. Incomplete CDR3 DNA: TGTGCTAGCAGTAGAGTACTGGGCTATGCTGAGCAGTTC. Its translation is CASSRVLGYAEQF. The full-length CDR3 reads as CASSRVLGYAEQFF.